Listed here is a single TCR beta chain. Trimming took 3 bases from V and 2 from J, leaving 9 bases between them. The CDR3 loop spans 14 amino acids. Germline CDR1 MNHEY, CDR2 SMNVEV (reference sequence). This sample is part of a study of blood T cell repertoires in COVID-19. TCRdb keeps only in-frame clones here, not all; method: immunoSEQ multiplex PCR. The table shows about 50,000 clones, with over 90% occurring only once. Sequencing used peripheral blood. This chain uses TRBV27 with TRBJ2-3; no clear D gene. The receptor comes from an elderly woman with acute or convalescent COVID-19. The CDR3 DNA is TGTGCCAGCAGTTTTGGCCCCCACACAGATACGCAGTATTTT. It specifies CASSFGPHTDTQYF.